These 30 T cell receptor beta chains were all obtained from the same sample, sequenced in a study of blood T cell repertoires in COVID-19. The assay was immunoSEQ multiplex PCR, and TCRdb's table has in-frame clones only and misses some. Among roughly 110,000 clones, 85% to 90% were seen once, and the ten largest hold approximately 4.2%. The specimen sequenced was peripheral blood. Receptors were obtained from a woman aged 45-65 years with acute or convalescent COVID-19.

The chain joins TRBV7-6 to TRBJ2-7; 10 nucleotides match TRBD1. Germline assignment: CDR1 SGHVS and CDR2 FNYEAQ. The V and J ends lost 5 bases and 5 bases, in that order; junction bases with no gene match: 9. There are 15 residues in the CDR3. CDR3 sequence (DNA): TGTGCCAGCAGCCCGACGGGACAGGGGAGAGACGAGCAGTACTTC. This encodes CASSPTGQGRDEQYF.

This clone has a handful of counts. The J gene is TRBJ1-1, the V gene TRBV25-1; 7 nucleotides match TRBD1. Trimming took 6 bases from V and 2 from J; bases not matched to a gene: 3. CDR1 is MGHDK, CDR2 SYGVNS, per germline. CDR3 length equals 13 residues. The CDR3 bases are TGTGCCAGCAGCGACAGGGTTAACACTGAAGCTTTCTTT. This translates into CASSDRVNTEAFF.

V and J are TRBV19 and TRBJ2-2; D possibly corresponds to TRBD1 (5 bases). V was cut by 6 bases and J by 0 bases, with 11 bases left in between. Germline V gives CDR1 LNHDA, CDR2 SQIVND (reference sequence). CDR3 size: 15 residues. CDR3 region: CASRVGAANTGELFF. In nucleotides, the CDR3 is TGTGCCAGTAGGGTTGGGGCGGCGAACACCGGGGAGCTGTTTTTT.

The chain couples TRBV19 to TRBJ2-1, with TRBD2 identical over 7 bases. The germline V gene has CDR1 LNHDA and CDR2 SQIVND (reference sequence). This CDR3 spans 14 amino acids. The junction had 8 bases not matched to a gene; V was cut back by 6 bases and J by 6 bases. As DNA, the CDR3 is TGTGCCAGTAGGGGAAGCGGGATATTCAATGAGCAGTTCTTC. Amino acids: CASRGSGIFNEQFF.

The sample holds a few counts of this clone. The J gene is TRBJ1-2, the V gene TRBV5-1; 7 bases line up with TRBD1. The length of the CDR3 is 15 residues. V trimming: 4 bases; J trimming: 12 bases; junction bases outside the gene matches: 18. Germline CDR1 SGHRS, CDR2 YFSETQ. CDR3 in DNA: TGCGCCAGCAGCGACCCGACTATCCACAGGGGAAAGAACACCTTC. It encodes CASSDPTIHRGKNTF. The complete variable domain, with remaining parts taken from reference TRBV5-1 and TRBJ1-2, reads KAGVTQTPRYLIKTRGQQVTLSCSPISGHRSVSWYQQTPGQGLQFLFEYFSETQRNKGNFPGRFSGRQFSNSRSEMNVSTLELGDSALYLCASSDPTIHRGKNTFGSGTRLTVV.

The chain has TRBV6-5 and TRBJ2-2; 9 positions match TRBD2. After removal of 2 bases from V and 7 bases from J, the junction contained 5 bases not matched to a gene. Germline V gene lookup returns CDR1 MNHEY and CDR2 SVGAGI. The length of the CDR3 is 15 residues. The CDR3 protein is CASSYTSGSNGELFF. The CDR3 coding sequence is TGTGCCAGCAGTTACACTAGCGGGTCGAACGGGGAGCTGTTTTTT.

The chain links TRBV5-1 to TRBJ2-5; D unresolved. Germline CDR1 is SGHRS and CDR2 is YFSETQ. V lost 7 bases and J 1 base, leaving 17 bases between the germline ends. The CDR3 loop spans 15 amino acids. This chain's CDR3 is CASQLGPGVQETQYF. CDR3 DNA sequence: TGCGCCAGCCAGCTAGGTCCGGGTGTCCAAGAGACCCAGTACTTC.

The chain has TRBV7-2 and TRBJ2-7; the D is unclear. The germline V and J ends were trimmed by 4 bases and 4 bases, with 11 bases remaining between them. This CDR3 has 13 amino acids. Germline V gives CDR1 SGHTA, CDR2 FQGNSA. The CDR3 is CASSSPGGYEQYF. The CDR3 bases are TGTGCCAGCAGCTCTCCGGGTGGGTACGAGCAGTACTTC.

The chain uses TRBV19 and TRBJ2-3; 11 bases line up with TRBD2. This CDR3 comprises 16 residues. Germline V gene sequence: CDR1 LNHDA, CDR2 SQIVND (reference sequence). Unmatched junction bases numbered 3, after V lost 2 bases and J lost 2 bases. The CDR3 DNA is TGTGCCAGTAGTATACGACTAGCGGGGACCACAGATACGCAGTATTTT. It specifies CASSIRLAGTTDTQYF.

V is TRBV5-1 and J is TRBJ2-1, with D possibly TRBD1 on 6 matching bases. Germline lookup yields CDR1 SGHRS and CDR2 YFSETQ. V lost 4 bases and J lost 5, with 16 bases in between. The CDR3 extends over 15 amino acids. CDR3 DNA: TGCGCCAGCAGCACCGACTGGACAGACCACAATGAGCAGTTCTTC. This codes for CASSTDWTDHNEQFF.

Only one count was recorded for this clone. The rearrangement uses TRBV19 and TRBJ2-1; perhaps TRBD2 as D (5 bases). Germline CDR1 is LNHDA and CDR2 is SQIVND (reference sequence). V lost 4 bases and J lost 7, with 17 bases in between. This CDR3 is 15 amino acids long. CDR3 in DNA: TGTGCCAGTAGTACCGGAGAGAGGGTGGCGAATGAGCAGTTCTTC. Protein sequence: CASSTGERVANEQFF.

The chain joins TRBV29-1 to TRBJ1-1; tentatively, D is TRBD1 (6 bases). The CDR3 runs to 12 residues. The germline V gene encodes CDR1 SQVTM and CDR2 ANQGSEA. V was pared by 7 bases and J by 8 bases, with 17 bases between. The CDR3 bases are TGCAGCGCTTCCCAACAGGGCAGGGAAGCTTTCTTT. The encoded protein is CSASQQGREAFF.

The chain is built from TRBV25-1 and TRBJ1-2, with 7 positions matching TRBD1. The germline gives CDR1 MGHDK, CDR2 SYGVNS. CDR3 length: 14 residues. Trimming at V came to 5 bases and at J to 7 bases, leaving 10 bases not matched to a gene. The CDR3 nucleotides read TGTGCCAGCAGTTATTCACAGGGGTTGGGTGGCTACACCTTC. Its translation is CASSYSQGLGGYTF.

This chain joins TRBV20-1 and TRBJ2-1; 7 bases agree with TRBD2. Trimming at V came to 3 bases and at J to 5 bases, leaving 10 bases not matched to a gene. Looked up from germline, CDR1 is DFQATT and CDR2 is SNEGSKA (reference sequence). The CDR3 is 15 amino acids. CDR3 in DNA: TGCAGTGCTAGTGGGGGGGGTCCCCTGGACAATGAGCAGTTCTTC. Protein product: CSASGGGPLDNEQFF.

The rearrangement joins TRBV30 to TRBJ1-4, with a weak D call TRBD1 (5 bases). Trimming took off 2 bases at V and 7 bases at J, with 5 bases between the two ends. Germline CDR1 and CDR2: GTSNPN and SVGIG (reference sequence). The CDR3 is made up of 11 amino acids. This CDR3 reads CAWSRGEKLFF. The CDR3, as DNA: TGTGCCTGGAGTAGGGGTGAAAAACTGTTTTTT.

The J gene is TRBJ1-1, the V gene TRBV10-1, with a weak D call TRBD1 (6 bases). V lost 2 bases and J lost 5, with 15 bases in between. The CDR3 spans 15 residues. CDR1 is WNHNN and CDR2 is SYGVQD in the germline V gene (reference sequence). CDR3 protein: CASSEKWTGTTEAFF. The CDR3 DNA reads as TGCGCCAGCAGTGAGAAGTGGACGGGGACAACTGAAGCTTTCTTT.

This chain joins TRBV10-3 and TRBJ1-3; 8 nucleotides align to TRBD1. The J segment lost 8 bases and the V segment lost 8 bases, leaving 8 bases of the junction unmatched. Looked up from germline, CDR1 is ENHRY and CDR2 is SYGVKD. This CDR3 region has 13 residues. The CDR3 is CAIRTGGSDTIYF. CDR3 nucleotide sequence: TGTGCCATCCGAACAGGGGGTAGTGACACCATATATTTT.

The chain is built from TRBV30 and TRBJ2-7, with 8 bases matching TRBD2. V trimming: 2 bases; J trimming: 1 base; junction bases outside the gene matches: 13. The CDR3 contains 17 residues. The germline V gene encodes CDR1 GTSNPN and CDR2 SVGIG (reference sequence). The CDR3 DNA follows: TGTGCCTGGAGTAAGAGCGGGGGAGGCCTGGGGTCCTACGAGCAGTACTTC. It yields the protein CAWSKSGGGLGSYEQYF.

The V call is TRBV6-5, the J call TRBJ1-1; no clear D. CDR1 and CDR2 from the germline V gene are MNHEY and SVGAGI. Trimming stripped 5 bases from V and 4 bases from J, with 14 bases between. This CDR3 is built from 14 residues. For the CDR3, the DNA is TGTGCCAGCAGTCCCCCCGCCAGATTCACTGAAGCTTTCTTT. Protein sequence: CASSPPARFTEAFF.

This chain uses TRBV7-9 with TRBJ1-1, with D tentatively TRBD1 (5 bases). Germline V gene lookup returns CDR1 SEHNR and CDR2 FQNEAQ (reference sequence). The CDR3 sequence is 14 residues long. V shed 2 bases and J shed 1 base, with 8 bases lying between them. The CDR3 reads CASSLLTGNTEAFF. In DNA, the CDR3 is TGTGCCAGCAGCTTATTAACAGGGAACACTGAAGCTTTCTTT. Drawing the rest from reference TRBV7-9 and TRBJ1-1, the complete variable domain is DTGVSQNPRHKITKRGQNVTFRCDPISEHNRLYWYRQTLGQGPEFLTYFQNEAQLEKSRLLSDRFSAERPKGSFSTLEIQRTEQGDSAMYLCASSLLTGNTEAFFGQGTRLTVV.

The chain employs TRBV28 and TRBJ2-3; TRBD1 matches 8 bases. With 5 bases clipped from V and 3 bases from J, the junction kept 13 bases outside the gene matches. Germline CDR1 and CDR2: MDHEN and SYDVKM. CDR3 length: 17 amino acids. The CDR3 region has the DNA TGTGCCAGCAGTAACCCGGGACAGGTCTTCCTGACAGATACGCAGTATTTT. Translation: CASSNPGQVFLTDTQYF.

The genes are TRBV9 and TRBJ1-2; no firm D call. The CDR3 length is 15 residues. Per the germline V gene, CDR1 is SGDLS and CDR2 is YYNGEE. V was trimmed by 0 bases and J by 4 bases, leaving 13 bases between them. The CDR3 region is CASSVGGEVGYGYTF. The CDR3 nucleotides are TGTGCCAGCAGCGTAGGAGGAGAGGTGGGCTATGGCTACACCTTC.

This CDR3 reads CASSQGGSSYEQYF. CDR3 DNA: TGCGCCAGCAGCCAAGGGGGCAGCTCCTACGAGCAGTACTTC. This chain connects TRBV4-1 to TRBJ2-7; TRBD1 might be the D (5 bases). Germline loops: CDR1 MGHRA, CDR2 YSYEKL. Trimming removed 1 base at V and 0 bases at J, with 7 bases between. CDR3 length equals 14 residues.

This chain joins TRBV18 and TRBJ1-1; 9 bases match TRBD1. The ends lost 3 bases at V and 4 bases at J; junction bases unmatched: 12. The CDR3 spans 17 residues. Germline V gene lookup returns CDR1 KGHSH and CDR2 LQKENI. CDR3 coding DNA: TGTGCCAGCTCACCGAAAATTACAGGGGGCTCGTCCACTGAAGCTTTCTTT. This encodes CASSPKITGGSSTEAFF.

The chain combines TRBV14 with TRBJ1-1, with D perhaps TRBD1 (6 bases). The V gene lost 4 bases and the J gene lost 0 bases, with 12 bases spanning the gap. CDR1 SGHDN and CDR2 FVKESK come from the germline V gene. The CDR3 totals 15 residues. DNA of the CDR3: TGTGCCAGCAGCCTGCCGGGACAACTGAACACTGAAGCTTTCTTT. The encoded protein is CASSLPGQLNTEAFF.

The chain links TRBV9 to TRBJ1-1; possibly TRBD1 for D (5 bases). Germline assignment: CDR1 SGDLS and CDR2 YYNGEE. With 3 bases removed from V and 6 bases from J, the gap between germline ends came to 15 bases. This CDR3 is built from 14 residues. This CDR3 is CASSEGKGDAEAFF. Here the CDR3 DNA reads TGTGCCAGCAGCGAGGGGAAGGGTGATGCTGAAGCTTTCTTT.

The chain links TRBV19 to TRBJ1-2, with unresolved D. This CDR3 contains 14 residues. CDR1 and CDR2 (germline): LNHDA, SQIVND (reference sequence). V lost 2 bases and J 2 bases, leaving 9 bases between the germline ends. This chain's CDR3 is CASSIRGLNYGYTF. CDR3 bases: TGTGCCAGTAGTATACGAGGACTCAACTATGGCTACACCTTC.

The V call is TRBV30, the J call TRBJ2-2; 10 bases fit TRBD2. Trimming removed 2 bases from V and 8 bases from J; junction bases left unmatched: 5. This CDR3 is built from 14 residues. Germline V lookup: CDR1 GTSNPN, CDR2 SVGIG (reference sequence). CDR3 nucleotide sequence: TGTGCCTGGAGTCCTAGCGGGAGTTCGGGGGAGCTGTTTTTT. Amino acid sequence: CAWSPSGSSGELFF.

The chain links TRBV14 to TRBJ1-1, with D maybe TRBD1 (5 bases). The CDR3 spans 12 residues. The ends were cut back, 2 bases at V and 8 bases at J, with 9 bases in the middle. The germline V gene has CDR1 SGHDN and CDR2 FVKESK. CDR3 amino acids: CASSQLWGEAFF. The CDR3 region has the DNA TGTGCCAGCAGCCAATTATGGGGCGAAGCTTTCTTT. The variable domain in full, completed from reference TRBV14 and TRBJ1-1, reads EAGVTQFPSHSVIEKGQTVTLRCDPISGHDNLYWYRRVMGKEIKFLLHFVKESKQDESGMPNNRFLAERTGGTYSTLKVQPAELEDSGVYFCASSQLWGEAFFGQGTRLTVV.

The V gene is TRBV28, the J gene TRBJ2-2; possibly TRBD2 for D (5 bases). This CDR3 is built from 16 residues. V lost 3 bases to trimming and J lost 4 bases, with 15 bases between them. CDR1 and CDR2 from the germline V gene are MDHEN and SYDVKM. The CDR3 spells CASSFGGRRGTGELFF. CDR3 coding DNA: TGTGCCAGCAGTTTCGGAGGCCGTCGGGGCACCGGGGAGCTGTTTTTT.